Listed below are T cell receptor beta chains from one sample, sequenced in a study of T cell changes during pregnancy in multiple sclerosis. TCRdb's table, derived via immunoSEQ multiplex PCR, lists solely in-frame clones and lacks some. In the table there are fewer than 60,000 clones, roughly 92% of which are singletons. The material was CD4+ T cells from peripheral blood mononuclear cells, obtained after pregnancy. The receptors were sampled from a female donor with multiple sclerosis, enrolled in a pregnancy study. Both conserved end residues are part of each CDR3. Each record gives: J gene, clone size, V gene, D gene, CDR3 length, CDR3 DNA, CDR3 protein. D genes are given only for firm matches. Rows may omit the clone size; those that give it use once, few, many or a size class.

j_call: TRBJ1-2
clone_size: NA
v_call: TRBV5-1
d_call: NA
cdr3_length: 13
cdr3_nt: TGCGCCAGCAGCTCTCAGCGGAACTATGGCTACACCTTC
cdr3_aa: CASSSQRNYGYTF

j_call: TRBJ2-3
clone_size: NA
v_call: TRBV27
d_call: TRBD1
cdr3_length: 15
cdr3_nt: TGTGCCAGCAGCCCGGGACAGCGGAACACAGATACGCAGTATTTT
cdr3_aa: CASSPGQRNTDTQYF

j_call: TRBJ2-1
clone_size: NA
v_call: TRBV9
d_call: TRBD2
cdr3_length: 18
cdr3_nt: TGTGCCAGCAGCGGTAGGGGAGTAGCGGGAGGGCCGGGCAATGAGCAGTTCTTC
cdr3_aa: CASSGRGVAGGPGNEQFF

j_call: TRBJ1-1
clone_size: once
v_call: TRBV7-9
d_call: TRBD1
cdr3_length: 16
cdr3_nt: TGTGCCAGCAGCGTGGGACAGGGGGGGAGGTACACTGAAGCTTTCTTT
cdr3_aa: CASSVGQGGRYTEAFF

j_call: TRBJ1-1
clone_size: NA
v_call: TRBV19
d_call: NA
cdr3_length: 11
cdr3_nt: TGTGCCAGTAGTATAACATATGAAGCTTTCTTT
cdr3_aa: CASSITYEAFF

j_call: TRBJ1-1
clone_size: NA
v_call: TRBV7-2
d_call: TRBD1
cdr3_length: 15
cdr3_nt: TGTGCCAGCAGCGATCGGACAGGGGGGAACACTGAAGCTTTCTTT
cdr3_aa: CASSDRTGGNTEAFF

j_call: TRBJ1-2
clone_size: NA
v_call: TRBV5-6
d_call: NA
cdr3_length: 12
cdr3_nt: TGTGCCAGCAGCTTAGGCGGCTATGGCTACACCTTC
cdr3_aa: CASSLGGYGYTF

j_call: TRBJ2-7
clone_size: NA
v_call: TRBV4-1
d_call: NA
cdr3_length: 15
cdr3_nt: TGCGCCAGCAGCCAAGATAGGCTAGCGCTTTACGAGCAGTACTTC
cdr3_aa: CASSQDRLALYEQYF

j_call: TRBJ2-7
clone_size: NA
v_call: TRBV21-1
d_call: NA
cdr3_length: 14
cdr3_nt: TGTGCCAGCAGCCCCCAGGACAGCTCCTACGAGCAGTACTTC
cdr3_aa: CASSPQDSSYEQYF

j_call: TRBJ1-2
clone_size: NA
v_call: TRBV19
d_call: NA
cdr3_length: 14
cdr3_nt: TGTGCCAGCCAAACCGAGGGGGGGATAGGTGGCTACACCTTC
cdr3_aa: CASQTEGGIGGYTF

j_call: TRBJ2-7
clone_size: once
v_call: TRBV28
d_call: NA
cdr3_length: 11
cdr3_nt: TGTGCCAGCAGTCTCCCCCACGAGCAGTACTTC
cdr3_aa: CASSLPHEQYF

j_call: TRBJ1-2
clone_size: NA
v_call: TRBV6-5
d_call: NA
cdr3_length: 13
cdr3_nt: TGTGCCAGCACCACGGGGGGGGACTATGGCTACACCTTC
cdr3_aa: CASTTGGDYGYTF

j_call: TRBJ2-2
clone_size: once
v_call: TRBV4-1
d_call: TRBD1
cdr3_length: 16
cdr3_nt: TGCGCCAGCAGCCGCCGAGGGGGCATGAACACCGGGGAGCTGTTTTTT
cdr3_aa: CASSRRGGMNTGELFF

j_call: TRBJ1-4
clone_size: NA
v_call: TRBV7-6
d_call: TRBD1
cdr3_length: 13
cdr3_nt: TGTGCCAGCATGACAGGGGTTGCAGGAGAGCTGTTTTTT
cdr3_aa: CASMTGVAGELFF

j_call: TRBJ2-7
clone_size: NA
v_call: TRBV5-4
d_call: NA
cdr3_length: 13
cdr3_nt: TGTGCCAGCAGCCGGGGGATTTCCTACGAGCAGTACTTC
cdr3_aa: CASSRGISYEQYF

j_call: TRBJ2-7
clone_size: NA
v_call: TRBV9
d_call: TRBD1
cdr3_length: 14
cdr3_nt: TGTGCCAGCAGCTTGGCACAGGGGGCCTACGAGCAGTACTTC
cdr3_aa: CASSLAQGAYEQYF

j_call: TRBJ2-1
clone_size: NA
v_call: TRBV29-1
d_call: TRBD1
cdr3_length: 13
cdr3_nt: TGCAGCATGGACAGGGGGGGGCGGAATGAGCAGTTCTTC
cdr3_aa: CSMDRGGRNEQFF

j_call: TRBJ2-7
clone_size: NA
v_call: TRBV5-4
d_call: TRBD2
cdr3_length: 13
cdr3_nt: TGTGCCAGCAGCTCAGCGGGAGCTTTCGAGCAGTACTTC
cdr3_aa: CASSSAGAFEQYF

j_call: TRBJ2-2
clone_size: NA
v_call: TRBV7-2
d_call: NA
cdr3_length: 16
cdr3_nt: TGTGCCAGCAGCTTAGAGGGCAGGGGGGTCGCCGGGGAGCTGTTTTTT
cdr3_aa: CASSLEGRGVAGELFF

j_call: TRBJ1-1
clone_size: NA
v_call: TRBV9
d_call: NA
cdr3_length: 14
cdr3_nt: TGTGCCAGCAGCACCCGACAGAGGAACACTGAAGCTTTCTTT
cdr3_aa: CASSTRQRNTEAFF

j_call: TRBJ1-5
clone_size: NA
v_call: TRBV27
d_call: TRBD1
cdr3_length: 14
cdr3_nt: TGTGCCAGCAGTATACAGGGGGGAGTTTTTCCCCAGCATTTT
cdr3_aa: CASSIQGGVFPQHF

j_call: TRBJ2-1
clone_size: NA
v_call: TRBV30
d_call: TRBD2
cdr3_length: 14
cdr3_nt: TGTGCCTGGAAAGTGGCTAGCGGCTACAATGAGCAGTTCTTC
cdr3_aa: CAWKVASGYNEQFF

j_call: TRBJ2-7
clone_size: NA
v_call: TRBV5-1
d_call: TRBD2
cdr3_length: 17
cdr3_nt: TGCGCCAGCAGCTTGGGTGGGACTAGCGGGACGGCCTACGAGCAGTACTTC
cdr3_aa: CASSLGGTSGTAYEQYF

j_call: TRBJ1-2
clone_size: NA
v_call: TRBV4-1
d_call: NA
cdr3_length: 14
cdr3_nt: TGCGCCAGCAGCCCTCCCTATTCTAACTATGGCTACACCTTC
cdr3_aa: CASSPPYSNYGYTF

j_call: TRBJ1-2
clone_size: NA
v_call: TRBV29-1
d_call: TRBD1
cdr3_length: 16
cdr3_nt: TGCAGCGTCGTCCAAACAACAGGGGGAGTAAACTATGGCTACACCTTC
cdr3_aa: CSVVQTTGGVNYGYTF

j_call: TRBJ2-7
clone_size: NA
v_call: TRBV7-2
d_call: TRBD2
cdr3_length: 15
cdr3_nt: TGTGCCAGCAGCTTACGGCGGGAGGGAACCTACGAGCAGTACTTC
cdr3_aa: CASSLRREGTYEQYF

j_call: TRBJ2-7
clone_size: NA
v_call: TRBV28
d_call: TRBD2
cdr3_length: 13
cdr3_nt: TGTGCCAGCACCGGGACTAGCGGGTACGAGCAGTACTTC
cdr3_aa: CASTGTSGYEQYF